The present T cell receptor (beta chain) was sequenced within a study of CD8+ T cells in alopecia areata. Study-level findings and limits: Scalp and blood retained many expanded lesional clones during tofacitinib. Researchers say the link of baseline CD8+ expansion to response remains uncertain, with one nonresponder. Higher clonality and more expanded CD8+ clones appeared in lesional than normal scalp.

After isolation, RNA underwent reverse transcription to generate cDNA as the sequencing template. This table comes from immunoSEQ multiplex PCR, and its TCRdb copy is limited to in-frame clones, with some not included. The table lists about 200,000 clones, 35% to 40% of them singletons. There are a few counts of this clone. Its specificity is not known. Treatment denoted: oral pan-JAK inhibitor, 5-10 mg twice daily. Peripheral blood, together with lesional scalp punch biopsies, was collected from alopecia areata patients. The source is a human donor with alopecia areata. The material sequenced was CD4+ T cells sorted from blood, taken at approximately week 31, from a patient treated with tofacitinib.

In DNA form, the CDR3 reads TGTGCCAGTAGTATTACGCATGAACGCACTGAAGCTTTCTTT. This translates into CASSITHERTEAFF. The chain employs TRBV19 and TRBJ1-1; no definite D call. V lost 3 bases and J lost 4, with 12 bases in between. Germline lookup yields CDR1 LNHDA and CDR2 SQIVND (reference sequence). The CDR3 loop spans 14 amino acids.